Shown below are 16 T cell receptor beta chains from a single sample sequenced in a study of regulatory T cells. Primers: 52 TRBV forward and 13 TRBJ reverse. Libraries were prepared by immunoSEQ multiplex PCR; TCRdb keeps only in-frame clonotypes and omits some of them. This table holds roughly 15,000 clones, 92% found once. The sample taken for sequencing was CD8+ T cells sorted from blood. The receptors stem from a person between 18 and 35 years old with CD3G deficiency.

The chain couples TRBV7-9 to TRBJ2-6; no clear D gene. The CDR3 spans 15 residues. Trimming shortened V by 4 bases and J by 0 bases, and 7 bases separated the two germline ends. Germline V gene sequence: CDR1 SEHNR, CDR2 FQNEAQ (reference sequence). The CDR3 bases are TGTGCCAGCAGCTCCATAATCTCTGGGGCCAACGTCCTGACTTTC. This encodes CASSSIISGANVLTF. The variable domain in full, completed from reference TRBV7-9 and TRBJ2-6, reads DTGVSQNPRHKITKRGQNVTFRCDPISEHNRLYWYRQTLGQGPEFLTYFQNEAQLEKSRLLSDRFSAERPKGSFSTLEIQRTEQGDSAMYLCASSSIISGANVLTFGAGSRLTVL.

The gene calls are TRBV13 and TRBJ2-1; possible D gene TRBD2, 5 bases. V was shortened by 6 bases and J by 0 bases, with 18 bases between the two germline ends. The germline V gene has CDR1 PRHDT and CDR2 FYEKMQ (reference sequence). CDR3 size: 17 residues. For the CDR3, the DNA is TGTGCCAGCAGTACTGAGACGGAGAGCGGCTCCTACAATGAGCAGTTCTTC. This sequence encodes CASSTETESGSYNEQFF.

The chain employs TRBV4-1 and TRBJ1-3; 9 bases agree with TRBD1. V lost 4 bases, J lost 4 bases, and 8 bases stayed unmatched. Germline values: CDR1 MGHRA, CDR2 YSYEKL. CDR3 size: 16 residues. The CDR3 region is CASSLLLQGAGNTIYF. DNA for the CDR3: TGCGCCAGCAGCCTCCTCTTACAGGGGGCAGGAAACACCATATATTTT.

V usage is TRBV5-4 and J usage is TRBJ2-7, with D possibly being TRBD1 (5 bases). Germline loops: CDR1 SGHNT, CDR2 YYREEE (reference sequence). This CDR3 contains 14 residues. Trimming pared 4 bases from V and 2 bases from J, leaving 13 bases between. CDR3 amino acids: CASSIDSYTYEQYF. Written as DNA, the CDR3 is TGTGCCAGCAGCATCGACAGCTATACCTACGAGCAGTACTTC.

The chain links TRBV6-9 to TRBJ2-1; D call uncertain. The CDR3 covers 17 residues. Deletions cut 4 bases from V and 2 bases from J, with 18 bases between. Germline lookup yields CDR1 MNHGY and CDR2 SVAAGI. The CDR3 sequence: CASSSVGRNPPYNEQFF. CDR3 coding DNA: TGTGCCAGCAGTTCGGTCGGACGCAATCCTCCCTACAATGAGCAGTTCTTC.

A single count supports this clone. The CDR3: CASSLDRDTQYF. The CDR3 coding sequence is TGTGCCAGCAGCTTAGACCGGGATACGCAGTATTTT. V usage is TRBV7-6 and J usage is TRBJ2-3, with no clear D. CDR3 length equals 12 residues. Looked up from germline, CDR1 is SGHVS and CDR2 is FNYEAQ. V shed 1 base and J shed 6 bases, with 5 bases lying between them.

V usage is TRBV7-7 and J usage is TRBJ2-2, with D tentatively TRBD2 (6 bases). The CDR3 extends over 16 amino acids. V was shortened by 5 bases and J by 3 bases, with 16 bases between the two germline ends. CDR1 is SSHAT and CDR2 is FNYEAQ in the germline V gene (reference sequence). This CDR3 is CASSLRSGLHTGELFF. The CDR3 DNA sequence: TGTGCCAGCAGCCTTAGGTCGGGACTTCACACCGGGGAGCTGTTTTTT.

The chain is built from TRBV29-1 and TRBJ1-1, with unresolved D. With 2 bases removed from V and 4 bases from J, the gap between germline ends came to 20 bases. The CDR3 totals 16 residues. Germline V gives CDR1 SQVTM, CDR2 ANQGSEA. DNA of the CDR3: TGCAGCGTTGAATCCCCCCTTTTTGGGATCGGCACTGAAGCTTTCTTT. It specifies CSVESPLFGIGTEAFF.

The chain carries TRBV10-2 and TRBJ2-7; D perhaps matches TRBD1 (5 bases). This CDR3 region has 12 residues. Per the germline V gene, CDR1 is WSHSY and CDR2 is SAAADI. Trimming stripped 7 bases from V and 4 bases from J, with 11 bases between. The DNA for the CDR3 is TGCGCCAGCACCGACAGTCAGTACGAGCAGTACTTC. Encoded protein: CASTDSQYEQYF.

This clone was seen once. The J gene is TRBJ1-2, the V gene TRBV28; 8 bases fit TRBD1. The V gene end was trimmed by 7 bases and the J gene end by 4 bases; junction bases not matched to a gene: 23. Germline V gene data show CDR1 as MDHEN and CDR2 as SYDVKM. The length of the CDR3 is 19 residues. CDR3 DNA: TGTGCCAGCAACACTCAAAGGAGGGGACAGGATCCCATAAGCTATGGCTACACCTTC. This translates into CASNTQRRGQDPISYGYTF.

The chain links TRBV5-6 to TRBJ1-6; D gene ambiguous. Per the germline V gene, CDR1 is SGHDT and CDR2 is YYEEEE. Trimming shortened V by 7 bases and J by 9 bases, and 2 bases separated the two germline ends. The CDR3 runs 9 residues. The CDR3 DNA reads as TGTGCCAGCGGTTCACCCCTCCACTTT. It translates to CASGSPLHF.

The chain links TRBV6-5 to TRBJ1-2; D is uncertain. The V end lost 2 bases, the J end lost 5 bases, and 12 bases lay between the germline ends. The V gene's germline CDR1 is MNHEY and CDR2 SVGAGI. The CDR3 length is 14 residues. The CDR3 DNA is TGTGCCAGCAGTTACGGTCAGGAGGGTTATGGCTACACCTTC. This translates into CASSYGQEGYGYTF.

The rearrangement links TRBV9 to TRBJ1-2, with D hard to call. Deletions cut 0 bases from V and 8 bases from J, with 14 bases between. The CDR3 consists of 14 residues. Germline CDR1 is SGDLS and CDR2 is YYNGEE. CDR3 coding DNA: TGTGCCAGCAGCGTAGCGTGGGATACGGGGGGCTACACCTTC. Translated: CASSVAWDTGGYTF.

The chain recombines TRBV4-1 with TRBJ2-3; D unresolved. In germline, CDR1 is MGHRA, CDR2 YSYEKL. The CDR3 is made up of 16 amino acids. The V end lost 2 bases, the J end lost 0 bases, and 12 bases lay between the germline ends. As DNA, the CDR3 is TGCGCCAGCAGCCAATATAGTCCCCCTAGCACAGATACGCAGTATTTT. Protein product: CASSQYSPPSTDTQYF.

The chain is built from TRBV7-9 and TRBJ2-5; maybe TRBD1 (5 bases). CDR1 and CDR2 (germline): SEHNR, FQNEAQ (reference sequence). The CDR3 is made up of 12 amino acids. The CDR3 here is CAAEGAEETQYF. CDR3 coding DNA: TGTGCGGCGGAAGGGGCAGAGGAGACCCAGTACTTC.

The chain couples TRBV28 to TRBJ2-7, with 12 bases lining up with TRBD1. The length of the CDR3 is 14 residues. After removal of 6 bases from V and 7 bases from J, the junction contained 7 bases not matched to a gene. Germline values: CDR1 MDHEN, CDR2 SYDVKM. This CDR3 is CASSTWDRGREQYF. The CDR3 region has the DNA TGTGCCAGCAGCACCTGGGACAGGGGGCGGGAGCAGTACTTC. The variable domain in full, completed from reference TRBV28 and TRBJ2-7, reads DVKVTQSSRYLVKRTGEKVFLECVQDMDHENMFWYRQDPGLGLRLIYFSYDVKMKEKGDIPEGYSVSREKKERFSLILESASTNQTSMYLCASSTWDRGREQYFGPGTRLTVT.